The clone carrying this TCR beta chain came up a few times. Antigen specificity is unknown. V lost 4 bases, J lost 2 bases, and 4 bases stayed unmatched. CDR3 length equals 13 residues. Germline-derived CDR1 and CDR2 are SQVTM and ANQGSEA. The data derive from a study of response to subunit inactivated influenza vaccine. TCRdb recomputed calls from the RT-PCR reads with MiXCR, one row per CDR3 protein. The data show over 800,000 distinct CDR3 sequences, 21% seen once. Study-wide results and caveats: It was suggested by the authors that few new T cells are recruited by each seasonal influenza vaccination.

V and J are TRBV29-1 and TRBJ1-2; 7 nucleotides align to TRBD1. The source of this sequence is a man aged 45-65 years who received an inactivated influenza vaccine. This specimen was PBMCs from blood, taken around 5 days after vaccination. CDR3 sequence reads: CSVGGTANYGYTF. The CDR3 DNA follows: TGCAGCGTTGGCGGGACAGCCAACTATGGCTACACCTTC.